This entry describes one T cell receptor (beta chain). The target antigen is unknown. The data belong to a study of T cell responses to AZD1222 COVID-19 vaccine. Study information: Pooling of second doses given at about 4 or about 12 weeks was done.

Study-wide results and caveats: Increased Spike-specific TCR breadth and depth were observed after two AZD1222 doses. Clonal diversity may have been underestimated in mostly white British donors. Within unmutated variant regions lay the reported targets of nearly half of spike-specific TCRs.

Clones were read by immunoSEQ multiplex PCR, and TCRdb kept only the in-frame ones, dropping some. Among about 180,000 clones, 88% were seen once, and the ten largest hold around 8%. Looked up from germline, CDR1 is SGDLS and CDR2 is YYNGEE. V shed 9 bases and J shed 4 bases, with 9 bases lying between them. CDR3 size: 11 residues. The rearrangement joins TRBV9 to TRBJ2-3; possibly TRBD2 for D (6 bases). Sequenced material: peripheral blood, taken on day 0 of AZD1222 vaccination. This receptor was identified in an adult in good health. CDR3 DNA sequence: TGTGCCACGGGGGAAGCAGATACGCAGTATTTT. Translated: CATGEADTQYF. The entire variable domain, with the rest obtained from reference TRBV9 and TRBJ2-3, is as follows: DSGVTQTPKHLITATGQRVTLRCSPRSGDLSVYWYQQSLDQGLQFLIQYYNGEERAKGNILERFSAQQFPDLHSELNLSSLELGDSALYFCATGEADTQYFGPGTRLTVL.